The entry that follows covers one TCR beta chain sequence. The sample comes from a study of blood T cell repertoires in COVID-19. The overall study: The United States, Italy and Spain provided the acute and convalescent COVID-19 samples. The analysed material was cDNA or gDNA that came from T cells, B-cell-depleted T cells, or PBMCs.

This CDR3 is built from 15 residues. V lost 1 base, J lost 4 bases, and 7 bases stayed unmatched. Germline loops: CDR1 SGHAT, CDR2 FQNNGV. In the original workflow: Amplification of reference gene primers provided the estimated nucleated cell counts. Clones were sequenced by immunoSEQ multiplex PCR, and TCRdb holds only the in-frame ones, with some missing. V and J calls and clone size are copied from that table; D and trimming were computed from the DNA. The sample includes 60,000 or so clones, more than 60% of them seen just once. V usage is TRBV11-2 and J usage is TRBJ2-7; 7 bases align to TRBD2. Sequences were obtained from peripheral blood. The TCR sequence derives from a human donor in a cohort sampled during active COVID-19. CDR3 bases: TGTGCCAGCAGCTTAGTTGGGGGGGTATTGTACGAGCAGTACTTC. This encodes CASSLVGGVLYEQYF.